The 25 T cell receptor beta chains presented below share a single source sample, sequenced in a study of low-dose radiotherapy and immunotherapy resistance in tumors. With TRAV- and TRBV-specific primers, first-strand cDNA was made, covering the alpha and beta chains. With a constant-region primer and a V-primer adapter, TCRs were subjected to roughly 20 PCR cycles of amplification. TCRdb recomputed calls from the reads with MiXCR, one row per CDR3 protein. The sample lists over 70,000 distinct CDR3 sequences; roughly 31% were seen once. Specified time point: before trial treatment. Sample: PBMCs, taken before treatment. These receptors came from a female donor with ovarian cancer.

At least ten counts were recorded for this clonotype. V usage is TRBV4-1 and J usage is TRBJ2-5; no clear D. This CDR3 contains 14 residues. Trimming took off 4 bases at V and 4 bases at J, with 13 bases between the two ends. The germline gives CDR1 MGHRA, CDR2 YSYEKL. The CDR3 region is CASSPPWAPETQYF. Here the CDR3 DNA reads TGCGCCAGCAGCCCCCCCTGGGCCCCAGAGACCCAGTACTTC.

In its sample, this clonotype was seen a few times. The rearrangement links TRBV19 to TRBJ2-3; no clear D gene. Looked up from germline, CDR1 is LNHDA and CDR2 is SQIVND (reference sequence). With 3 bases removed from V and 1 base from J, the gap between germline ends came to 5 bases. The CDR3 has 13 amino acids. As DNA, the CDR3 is TGTGCCAGTAGTATCACGGGCACAGATACGCAGTATTTT. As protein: CASSITGTDTQYF.

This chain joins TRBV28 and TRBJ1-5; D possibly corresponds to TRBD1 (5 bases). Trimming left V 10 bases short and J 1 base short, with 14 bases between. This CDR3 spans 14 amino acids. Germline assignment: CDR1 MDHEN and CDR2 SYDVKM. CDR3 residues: CATLEDMSNQPQHF. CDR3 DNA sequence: TGTGCCACCTTGGAGGACATGAGCAATCAGCCCCAGCATTTT.

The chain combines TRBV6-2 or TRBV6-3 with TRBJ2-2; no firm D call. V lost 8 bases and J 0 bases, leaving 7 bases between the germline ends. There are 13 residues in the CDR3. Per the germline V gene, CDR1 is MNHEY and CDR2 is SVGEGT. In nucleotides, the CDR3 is TGTGCCAGCGGCTCGACGAACACCGGGGAGCTGTTTTTT. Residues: CASGSTNTGELFF.

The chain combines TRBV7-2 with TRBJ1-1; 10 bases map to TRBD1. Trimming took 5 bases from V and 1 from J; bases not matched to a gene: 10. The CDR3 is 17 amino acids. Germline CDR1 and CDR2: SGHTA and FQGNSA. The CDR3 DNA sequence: TGTGCCAGCAGCCAGACAGGGGGCATAAGTAGGAACACTGAAGCTTTCTTT. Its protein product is CASSQTGGISRNTEAFF.

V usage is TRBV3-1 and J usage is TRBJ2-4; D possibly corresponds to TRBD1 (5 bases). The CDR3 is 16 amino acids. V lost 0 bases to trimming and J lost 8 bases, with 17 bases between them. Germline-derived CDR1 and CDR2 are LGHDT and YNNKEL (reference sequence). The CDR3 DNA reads TGTGCCAGCAGCCAAGATACGTACACCCGCAGGGACATTCAGTACTTC. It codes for CASSQDTYTRRDIQYF. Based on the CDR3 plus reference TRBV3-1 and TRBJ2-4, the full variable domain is DTAVSQTPKYLVTQMGNDKSIKCEQNLGHDTMYWYKQDSKKFLKIMFSYNNKELIINETVPNRFSPKSPDKAHLNLHINSLELGDSAVYFCASSQDTYTRRDIQYFGAGTRLSVL.

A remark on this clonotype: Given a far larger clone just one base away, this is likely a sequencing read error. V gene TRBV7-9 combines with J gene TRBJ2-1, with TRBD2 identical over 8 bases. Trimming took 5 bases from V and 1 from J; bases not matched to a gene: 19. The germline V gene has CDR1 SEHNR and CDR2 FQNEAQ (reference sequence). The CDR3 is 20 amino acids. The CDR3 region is CASSPPVSGASNLSYNEQFF. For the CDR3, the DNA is TGTGCCAGCAGCCCCCCGGTTAGCGGGGCCTCCAACCTTTCCTACAATGAGCAGTTCTTC. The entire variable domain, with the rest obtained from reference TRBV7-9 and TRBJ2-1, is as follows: DTGVSQNPRHKITKRGQNVTFRCDPISEHNRLYWYRQTLGQGPEFLTYFQNEAQLEKSRLLSDRFSAERPKGSFSTLEIQRTEQGDSAMYLCASSPPVSGASNLSYNEQFFGPGTRLTVL.

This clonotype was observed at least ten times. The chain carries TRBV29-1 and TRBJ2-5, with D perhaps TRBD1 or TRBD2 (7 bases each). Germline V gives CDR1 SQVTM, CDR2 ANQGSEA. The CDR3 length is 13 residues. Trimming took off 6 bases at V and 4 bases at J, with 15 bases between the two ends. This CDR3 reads CSVQGGRRETQYF. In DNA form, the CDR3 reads TGCAGCGTCCAGGGGGGGCGCAGAGAGACCCAGTACTTC.

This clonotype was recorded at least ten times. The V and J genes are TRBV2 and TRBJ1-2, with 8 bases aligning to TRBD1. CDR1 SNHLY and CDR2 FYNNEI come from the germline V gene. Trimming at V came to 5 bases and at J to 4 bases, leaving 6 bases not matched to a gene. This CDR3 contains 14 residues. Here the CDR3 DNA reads TGTGCCAGCAGTTCCGGACAGGGCCTCTATGGCTACACCTTC. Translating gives CASSSGQGLYGYTF.

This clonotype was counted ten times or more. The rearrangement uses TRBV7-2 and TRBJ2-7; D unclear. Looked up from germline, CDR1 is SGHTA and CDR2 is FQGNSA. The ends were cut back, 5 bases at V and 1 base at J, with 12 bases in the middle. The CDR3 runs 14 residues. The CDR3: CASSTDPTSYEQYF. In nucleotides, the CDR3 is TGTGCCAGCAGCACGGACCCAACGTCCTACGAGCAGTACTTC. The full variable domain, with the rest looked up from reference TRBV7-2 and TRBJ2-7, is GAGVSQSPSNKVTEKGKDVELRCDPISGHTALYWYRQSLGQGLEFLIYFQGNSAPDKSGLPSDRFSAERTGGSVSTLTIQRTQQEDSAVYLCASSTDPTSYEQYFGPGTRLTVT.

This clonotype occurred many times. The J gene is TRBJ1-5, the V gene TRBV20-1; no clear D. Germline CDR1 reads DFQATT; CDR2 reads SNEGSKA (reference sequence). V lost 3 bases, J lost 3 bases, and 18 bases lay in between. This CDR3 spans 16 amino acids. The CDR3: CSASALRGLNNQPQHF. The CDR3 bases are TGCAGTGCTAGCGCCCTTCGAGGGCTCAACAATCAGCCCCAGCATTTT.

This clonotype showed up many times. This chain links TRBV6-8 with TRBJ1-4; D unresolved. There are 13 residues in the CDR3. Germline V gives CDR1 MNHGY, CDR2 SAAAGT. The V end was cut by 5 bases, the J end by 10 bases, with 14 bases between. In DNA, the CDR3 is TGTGCCAGCAGTGAAATGCGGGGAGGAAAACTGTTTTTT. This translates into CASSEMRGGKLFF.

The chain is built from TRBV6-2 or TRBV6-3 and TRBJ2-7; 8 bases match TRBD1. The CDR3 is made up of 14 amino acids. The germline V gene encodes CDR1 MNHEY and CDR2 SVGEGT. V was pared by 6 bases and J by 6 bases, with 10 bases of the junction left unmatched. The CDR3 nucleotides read TGTGCCAGCAGCCCAGGACAGGGATGGAGCGAGCAGTACTTC. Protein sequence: CASSPGQGWSEQYF.

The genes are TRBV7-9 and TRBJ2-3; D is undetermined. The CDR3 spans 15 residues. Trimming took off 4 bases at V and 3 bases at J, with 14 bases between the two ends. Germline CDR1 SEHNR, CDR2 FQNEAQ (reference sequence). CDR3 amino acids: CASSYGSTLTDTQYF. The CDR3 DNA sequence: TGTGCCAGCAGCTACGGATCGACCCTTACAGATACGCAGTATTTT.

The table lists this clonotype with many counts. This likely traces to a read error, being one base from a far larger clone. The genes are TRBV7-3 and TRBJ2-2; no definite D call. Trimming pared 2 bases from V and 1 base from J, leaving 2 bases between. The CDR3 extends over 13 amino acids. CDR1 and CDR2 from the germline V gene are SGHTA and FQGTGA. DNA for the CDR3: TGTGCCAGCAGCTTACGGAACACCGGGGAGCTGTTTTTT. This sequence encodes CASSLRNTGELFF.

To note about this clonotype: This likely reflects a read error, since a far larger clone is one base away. CDR3 bases: TGTGCCTGCAAAGAACTGGATTACCTTTCAGGGGGCTTTTCTTCCGGGGAGCTGTTTTTT. Protein sequence: CACKELDYLSGGFSSGELFF. V usage is TRBV13 and J usage is TRBJ2-2, with 8 bases aligning to TRBD1. Losses at the gene ends were 11 bases for V and 6 bases for J; bases not matched to a gene: 29. The length of the CDR3 is 20 residues. CDR1 and CDR2 (germline): PRHDT, FYEKMQ (reference sequence).

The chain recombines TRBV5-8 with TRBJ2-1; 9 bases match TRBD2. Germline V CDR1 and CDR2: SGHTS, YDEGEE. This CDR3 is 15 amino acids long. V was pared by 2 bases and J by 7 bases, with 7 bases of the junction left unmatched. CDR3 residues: CASSLVGTSWNEQFF. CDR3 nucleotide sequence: TGTGCCAGCAGCTTAGTTGGGACTAGCTGGAATGAGCAGTTCTTC.

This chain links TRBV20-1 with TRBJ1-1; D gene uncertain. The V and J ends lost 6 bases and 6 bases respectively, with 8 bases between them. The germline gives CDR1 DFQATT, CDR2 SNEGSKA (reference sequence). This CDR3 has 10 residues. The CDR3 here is CSALQAEAFF. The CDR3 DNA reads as TGCAGTGCCCTCCAGGCTGAAGCTTTCTTT.

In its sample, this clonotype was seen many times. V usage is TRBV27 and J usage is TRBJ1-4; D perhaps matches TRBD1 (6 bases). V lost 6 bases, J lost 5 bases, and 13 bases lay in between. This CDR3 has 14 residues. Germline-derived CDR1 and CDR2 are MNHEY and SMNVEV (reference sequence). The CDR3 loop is CASRAGGTNEKLFF. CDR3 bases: TGTGCCAGCAGGGCCGGGGGCACGAATGAAAAACTGTTTTTT.

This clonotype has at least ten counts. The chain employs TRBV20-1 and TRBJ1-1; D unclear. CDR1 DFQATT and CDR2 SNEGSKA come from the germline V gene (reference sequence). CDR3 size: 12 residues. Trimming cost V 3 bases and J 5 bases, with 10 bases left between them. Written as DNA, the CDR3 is TGCAGTGCTAGTCCTCGTCGTACTGAAGCTTTCTTT. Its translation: CSASPRRTEAFF.

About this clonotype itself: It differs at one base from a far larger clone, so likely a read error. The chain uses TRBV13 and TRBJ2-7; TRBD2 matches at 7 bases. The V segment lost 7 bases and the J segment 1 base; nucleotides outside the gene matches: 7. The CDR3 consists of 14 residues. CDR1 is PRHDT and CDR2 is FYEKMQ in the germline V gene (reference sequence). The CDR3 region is CASKSSGASYEQYF. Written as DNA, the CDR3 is TGTGCCAGCAAATCCAGCGGGGCGTCCTACGAGCAGTACTTC.

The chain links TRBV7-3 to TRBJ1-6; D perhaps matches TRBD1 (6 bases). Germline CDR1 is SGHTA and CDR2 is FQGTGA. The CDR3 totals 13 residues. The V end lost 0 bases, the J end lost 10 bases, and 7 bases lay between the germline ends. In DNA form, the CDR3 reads TGTGCCAGCAGCTTAACAGGGGGATCACCCCTCCACTTT. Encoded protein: CASSLTGGSPLHF.

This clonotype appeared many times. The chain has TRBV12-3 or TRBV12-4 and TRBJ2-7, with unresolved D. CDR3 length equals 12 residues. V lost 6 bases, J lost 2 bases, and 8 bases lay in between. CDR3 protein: CASSAFTYEQYF. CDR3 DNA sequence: TGTGCCAGCAGCGCTTTTACCTACGAGCAGTACTTC.

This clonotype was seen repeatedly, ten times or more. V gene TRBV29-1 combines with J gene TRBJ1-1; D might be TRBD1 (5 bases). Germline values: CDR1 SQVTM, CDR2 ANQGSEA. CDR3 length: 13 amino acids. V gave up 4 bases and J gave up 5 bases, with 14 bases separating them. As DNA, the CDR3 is TGCAGCGTTGTCAGGCAGGGAAATACTGAAGCTTTCTTT. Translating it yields CSVVRQGNTEAFF.

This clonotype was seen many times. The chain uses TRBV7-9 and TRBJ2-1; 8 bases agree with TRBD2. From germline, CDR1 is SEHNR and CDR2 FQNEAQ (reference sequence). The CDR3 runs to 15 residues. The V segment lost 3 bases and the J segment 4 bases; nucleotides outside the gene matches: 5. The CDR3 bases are TGTGCCAGCAGCTTCCGGCGGGAGGCTTACAATGAGCAGTTCTTC. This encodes CASSFRREAYNEQFF. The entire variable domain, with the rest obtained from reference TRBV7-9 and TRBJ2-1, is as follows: DTGVSQNPRHKITKRGQNVTFRCDPISEHNRLYWYRQTLGQGPEFLTYFQNEAQLEKSRLLSDRFSAERPKGSFSTLEIQRTEQGDSAMYLCASSFRREAYNEQFFGPGTRLTVL.